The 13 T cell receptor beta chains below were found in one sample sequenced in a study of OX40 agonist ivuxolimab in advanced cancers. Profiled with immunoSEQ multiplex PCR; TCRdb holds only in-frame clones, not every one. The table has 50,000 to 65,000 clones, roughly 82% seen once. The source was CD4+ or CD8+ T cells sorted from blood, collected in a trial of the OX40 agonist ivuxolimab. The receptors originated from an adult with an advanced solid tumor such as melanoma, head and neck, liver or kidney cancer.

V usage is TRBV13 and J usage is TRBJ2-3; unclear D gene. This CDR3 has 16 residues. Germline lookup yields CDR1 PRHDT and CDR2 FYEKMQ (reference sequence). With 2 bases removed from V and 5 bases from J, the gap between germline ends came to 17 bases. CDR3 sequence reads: CASSLPLSTTLDTQYF. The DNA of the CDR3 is TGTGCCAGCAGCTTACCGTTAAGTACCACTTTAGATACGCAGTATTTT.

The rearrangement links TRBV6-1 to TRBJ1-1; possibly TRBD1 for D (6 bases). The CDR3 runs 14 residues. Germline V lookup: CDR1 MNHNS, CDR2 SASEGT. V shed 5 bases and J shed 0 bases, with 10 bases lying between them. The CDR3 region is CASSFDRMNTEAFF. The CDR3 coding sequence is TGTGCCAGCAGTTTTGACAGGATGAACACTGAAGCTTTCTTT.

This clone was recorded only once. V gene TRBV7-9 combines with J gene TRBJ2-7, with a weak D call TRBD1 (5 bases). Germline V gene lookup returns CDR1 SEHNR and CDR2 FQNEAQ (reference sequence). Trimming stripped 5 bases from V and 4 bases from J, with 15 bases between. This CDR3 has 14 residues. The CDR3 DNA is TGTGCCAGCAGCCCTTCAGGGTTTAGGTACGAGCAGTACTTC. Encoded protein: CASSPSGFRYEQYF.

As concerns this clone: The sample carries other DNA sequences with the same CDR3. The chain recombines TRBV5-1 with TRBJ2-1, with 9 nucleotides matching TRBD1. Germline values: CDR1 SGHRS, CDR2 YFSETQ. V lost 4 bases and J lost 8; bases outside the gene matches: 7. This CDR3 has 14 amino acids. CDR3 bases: TGCGCCAGCAGCCTTGGACAGGGGTGGGATGAGCAGTTCTTC. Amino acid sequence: CASSLGQGWDEQFF. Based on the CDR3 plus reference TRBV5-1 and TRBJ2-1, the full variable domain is KAGVTQTPRYLIKTRGQQVTLSCSPISGHRSVSWYQQTPGQGLQFLFEYFSETQRNKGNFPGRFSGRQFSNSRSEMNVSTLELGDSALYLCASSLGQGWDEQFFGPGTRLTVL.

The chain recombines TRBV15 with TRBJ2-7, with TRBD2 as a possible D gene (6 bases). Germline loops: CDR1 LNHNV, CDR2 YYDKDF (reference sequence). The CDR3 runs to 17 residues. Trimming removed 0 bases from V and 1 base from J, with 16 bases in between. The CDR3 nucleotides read TGTGCCACCAGCAGAGACATTCCGCGGGGAGAGTCCTACGAGCAGTACTTC. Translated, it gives CATSRDIPRGESYEQYF.

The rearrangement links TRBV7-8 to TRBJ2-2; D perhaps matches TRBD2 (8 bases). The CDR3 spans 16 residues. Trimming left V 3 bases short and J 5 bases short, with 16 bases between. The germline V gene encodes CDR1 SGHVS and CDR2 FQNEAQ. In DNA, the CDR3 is TGTGCCAGCAGCTTTCGGGAGGGGGCGCGAACCGGGGAGCTGTTTTTT. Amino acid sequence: CASSFREGARTGELFF. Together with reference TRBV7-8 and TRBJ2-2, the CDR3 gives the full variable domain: GAGVSQSPRYKVAKRGQDVALRCDPISGHVSLFWYQQALGQGPEFLTYFQNEAQLDKSGLPSDRFFAERPEGSVSTLKIQRTQQEDSAVYLCASSFREGARTGELFFGEGSRLTVL.

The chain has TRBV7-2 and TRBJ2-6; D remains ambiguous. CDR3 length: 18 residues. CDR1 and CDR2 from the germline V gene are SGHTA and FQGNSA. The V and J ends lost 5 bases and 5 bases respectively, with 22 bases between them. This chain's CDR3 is CASSAWTRRQSRANVLTF. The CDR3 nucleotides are TGTGCCAGCAGCGCTTGGACGAGACGACAAAGTCGGGCCAACGTCCTGACTTTC.

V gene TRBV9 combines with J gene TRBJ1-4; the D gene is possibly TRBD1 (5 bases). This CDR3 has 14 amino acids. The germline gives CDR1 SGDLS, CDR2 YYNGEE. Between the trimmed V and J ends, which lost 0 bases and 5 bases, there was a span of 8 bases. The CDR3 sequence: CASSVAGENEKLFF. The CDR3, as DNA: TGTGCCAGCAGCGTAGCGGGGGAGAATGAAAAACTGTTTTTT.

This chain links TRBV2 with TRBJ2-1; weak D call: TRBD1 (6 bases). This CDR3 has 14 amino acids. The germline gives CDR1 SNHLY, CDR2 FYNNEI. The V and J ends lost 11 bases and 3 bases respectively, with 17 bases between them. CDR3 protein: CADMAGGLYNEQFF. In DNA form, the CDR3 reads TGTGCCGATATGGCTGGGGGCCTCTACAATGAGCAGTTCTTC. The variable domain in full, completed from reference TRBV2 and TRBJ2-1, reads EPEVTQTPSHQVTQMGQEVILRCVPISNHLYFYWYRQILGQKVEFLVSFYNNEISEKSEIFDDQFSVERPDGSNFTLKIRSTKLEDSAMYFCADMAGGLYNEQFFGPGTRLTVL.

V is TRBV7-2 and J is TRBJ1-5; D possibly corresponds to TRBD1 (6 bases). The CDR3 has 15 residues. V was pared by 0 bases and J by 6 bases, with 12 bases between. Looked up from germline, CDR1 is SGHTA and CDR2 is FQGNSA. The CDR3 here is CASSLAGGGGQPQHF. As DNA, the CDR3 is TGTGCCAGCAGCTTAGCGGGGGGGGGCGGTCAGCCCCAGCATTTT.

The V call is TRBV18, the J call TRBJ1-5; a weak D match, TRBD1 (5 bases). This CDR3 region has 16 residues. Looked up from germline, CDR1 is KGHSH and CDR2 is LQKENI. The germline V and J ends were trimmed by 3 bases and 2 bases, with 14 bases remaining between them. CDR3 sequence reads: CASSPPPGNGNQPQHF. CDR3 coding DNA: TGTGCCAGCTCACCTCCTCCAGGGAATGGCAATCAGCCCCAGCATTTT.

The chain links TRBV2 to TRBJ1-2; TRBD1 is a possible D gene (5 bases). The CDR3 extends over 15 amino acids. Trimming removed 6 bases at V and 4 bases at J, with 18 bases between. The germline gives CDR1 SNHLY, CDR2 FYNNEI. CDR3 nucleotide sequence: TGTGCCAGCAGGTTACAGGAAGGGAGGAGCTATGGCTACACCTTC. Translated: CASRLQEGRSYGYTF.

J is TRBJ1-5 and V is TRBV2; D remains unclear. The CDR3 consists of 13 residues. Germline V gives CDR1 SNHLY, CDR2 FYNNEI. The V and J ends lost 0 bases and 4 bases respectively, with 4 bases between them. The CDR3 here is CASSEAENQPQHF. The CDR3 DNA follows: TGTGCCAGCAGTGAAGCAGAGAATCAGCCCCAGCATTTT.